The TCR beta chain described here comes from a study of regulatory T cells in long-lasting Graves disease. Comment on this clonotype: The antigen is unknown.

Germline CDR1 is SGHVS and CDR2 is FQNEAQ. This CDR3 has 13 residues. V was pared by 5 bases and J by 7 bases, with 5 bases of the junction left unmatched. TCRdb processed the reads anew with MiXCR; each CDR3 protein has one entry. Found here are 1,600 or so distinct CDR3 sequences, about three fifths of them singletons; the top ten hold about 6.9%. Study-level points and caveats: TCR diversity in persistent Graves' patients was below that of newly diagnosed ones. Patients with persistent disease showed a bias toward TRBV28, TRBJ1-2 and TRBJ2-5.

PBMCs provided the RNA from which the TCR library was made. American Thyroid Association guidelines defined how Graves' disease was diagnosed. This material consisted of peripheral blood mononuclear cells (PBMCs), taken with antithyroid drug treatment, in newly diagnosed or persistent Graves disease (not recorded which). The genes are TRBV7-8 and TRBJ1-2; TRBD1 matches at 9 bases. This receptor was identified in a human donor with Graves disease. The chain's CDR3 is CASSMDRGGGYTF. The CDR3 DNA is TGTGCCAGCAGCATGGACAGGGGTGGTGGCTACACCTTC.